This T cell receptor (beta chain) comes out of a study of blood T cells in healthy people across ages. This clonotype was picked up a small number of times. Its antigen is not identified. Each sample gave at least 7 million isolated PBMCs. With 2 bases clipped from V and 0 bases from J, the junction kept 15 bases outside the gene matches. CDR3 size: 20 residues. Looked up from germline, CDR1 is SGHTA and CDR2 is FQGNSA. Combining a sample-barcoded 5' primer with a J-beta primer mix, a second PCR ran for roughly 6 to 12 cycles. Through a template-switch adaptor with 12 random nucleotides, each cDNA molecule received a tag. MiXCR, applied by TCRdb to the 5' RACE reads, yields one record per CDR3 protein. There are 800,000 to 1,000,000 distinct CDR3 sequences in the sample; about 48% occur only once, and 13% lies in the top ten. Study findings and constraints: It was held that the diversity estimates obtained from one million T cells were underestimates. The recorded TCR beta diversity per million T cells decreased in a roughly linear manner with age.

This chain connects TRBV7-2 to TRBJ2-3; 9 positions match TRBD2. The clonotype originates from a man younger than 45 in good health. Sequences were obtained from blood. The CDR3 sequence: CASSLYYFGRLAGSTDTQYF. CDR3 bases: TGTGCCAGCAGCTTATATTATTTTGGCAGGCTAGCGGGGAGCACAGATACGCAGTATTTT. Based on the CDR3 plus reference TRBV7-2 and TRBJ2-3, the full variable domain is GAGVSQSPSNKVTEKGKDVELRCDPISGHTALYWYRQSLGQGLEFLIYFQGNSAPDKSGLPSDRFSAERTGGSVSTLTIQRTQQEDSAVYLCASSLYYFGRLAGSTDTQYFGPGTRLTVL.